This section outlines one T cell receptor (beta chain) sequence together with its context. Its antigen is undetermined. Deep-level assay runs were performed. Researchers divided each subset's genomic DNA evenly across several immunoSEQ plates. Clones were sequenced by immunoSEQ multiplex PCR, and TCRdb holds only the in-frame ones, with some missing. The sample consists of 300,000 or so clones, roughly 70% of them appearing once. The record originates from a study of shared clonotypes between healthy human individuals. Findings and caveats of the study: Several donors shared roughly 5% of their naive CD4 clonotypes.

The donor cohort consisted entirely of Caucasian adults residing in Nashville, Tennessee. This TCR was recovered from a young man in good health. Specimen: memory CD4+ T cells sorted from blood. Sample subset: CD45RA-negative fraction.

The CDR3: CASSAGRGNTIYF. CDR3 bases: TGTGCCAGCAGCGCCGGGAGGGGAAACACCATATATTTT. The chain combines TRBV7-2 with TRBJ1-3; no firm D call. Germline values: CDR1 SGHTA, CDR2 FQGNSA. Trimming shortened V by 5 bases and J by 4 bases, and 9 bases separated the two germline ends. The CDR3 covers 13 residues.